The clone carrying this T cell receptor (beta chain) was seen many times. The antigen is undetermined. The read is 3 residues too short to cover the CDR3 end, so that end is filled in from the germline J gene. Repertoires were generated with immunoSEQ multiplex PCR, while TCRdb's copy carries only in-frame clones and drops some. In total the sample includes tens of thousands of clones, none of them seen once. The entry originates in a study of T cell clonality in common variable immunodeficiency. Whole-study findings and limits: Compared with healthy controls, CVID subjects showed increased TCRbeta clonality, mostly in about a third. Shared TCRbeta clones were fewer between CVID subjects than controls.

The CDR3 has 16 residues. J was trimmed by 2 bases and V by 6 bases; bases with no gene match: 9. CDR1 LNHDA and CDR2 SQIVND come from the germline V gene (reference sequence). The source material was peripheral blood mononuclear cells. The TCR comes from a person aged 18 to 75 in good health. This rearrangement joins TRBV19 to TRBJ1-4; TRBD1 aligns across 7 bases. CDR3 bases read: TGTGCCAGTAGGAGGGACAGAGGCCTCACTAATGAAAAA. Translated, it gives CASRRDRGLTNEK. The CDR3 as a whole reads CASRRDRGLTNEKLFF.